Sequencing of this TCR beta chain was carried out in a study of Graves' ophthalmopathy and Graves' hyperthyroidism. Patients were diagnosed from clinical symptoms, serum thyroxine, TRAb, thyroid ultrasound and orbital computed tomography. Amplified material comprised TCR beta CDR3 regions derived from RNA transcripts. After a first-round RT-PCR with HTBI primers, a second-round multiplex PCR was run. Each CDR3 protein is one row after TCRdb ran MiXCR on the multiplex PCR reads. The table has 220,000 or so distinct CDR3 sequences, 20% to 25% seen once. The CDR3 runs 15 residues. The V segment lost 1 base and the J segment 3 bases; nucleotides outside the gene matches: 5. This clonotype has ten or more counts.

J is TRBJ2-7 and V is TRBV12-3 or TRBV12-4; 8 bases are a match to TRBD1. Sequencing input: peripheral blood. The TCR sequence derives from a woman aged 45-65 years with Graves' ophthalmopathy. The CDR3 nucleotides read TGTGCCAGCAGTTTAGGCAGGGGGCTAGGCTACGAGCAGTACTTC. It encodes CASSLGRGLGYEQYF.